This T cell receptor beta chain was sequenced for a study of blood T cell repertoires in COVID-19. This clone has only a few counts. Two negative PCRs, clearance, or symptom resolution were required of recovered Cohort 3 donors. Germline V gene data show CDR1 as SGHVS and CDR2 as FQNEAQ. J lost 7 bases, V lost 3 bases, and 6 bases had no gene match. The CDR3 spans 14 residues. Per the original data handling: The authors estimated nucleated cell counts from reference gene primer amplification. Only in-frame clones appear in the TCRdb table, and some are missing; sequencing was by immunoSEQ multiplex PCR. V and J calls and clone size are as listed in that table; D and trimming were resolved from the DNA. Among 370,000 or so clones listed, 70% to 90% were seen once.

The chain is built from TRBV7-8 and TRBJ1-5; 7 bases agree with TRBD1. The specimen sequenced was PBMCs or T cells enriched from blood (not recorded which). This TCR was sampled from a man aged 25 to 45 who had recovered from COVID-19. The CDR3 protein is CASSLIDRDQPQHF. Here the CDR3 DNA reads TGTGCCAGCAGCTTGATAGACAGGGACCAGCCCCAGCATTTT.